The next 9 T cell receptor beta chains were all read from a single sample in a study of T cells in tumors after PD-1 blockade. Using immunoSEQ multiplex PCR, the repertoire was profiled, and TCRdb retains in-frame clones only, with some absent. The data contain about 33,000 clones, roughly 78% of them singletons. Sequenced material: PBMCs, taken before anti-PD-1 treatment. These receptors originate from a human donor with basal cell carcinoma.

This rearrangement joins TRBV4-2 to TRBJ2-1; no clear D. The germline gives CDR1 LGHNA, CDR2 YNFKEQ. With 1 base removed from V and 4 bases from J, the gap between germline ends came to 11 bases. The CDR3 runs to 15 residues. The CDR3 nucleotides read TGTGCCAGCAGCCAAGGGCCAGACTTATACAATGAGCAGTTCTTC. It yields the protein CASSQGPDLYNEQFF.

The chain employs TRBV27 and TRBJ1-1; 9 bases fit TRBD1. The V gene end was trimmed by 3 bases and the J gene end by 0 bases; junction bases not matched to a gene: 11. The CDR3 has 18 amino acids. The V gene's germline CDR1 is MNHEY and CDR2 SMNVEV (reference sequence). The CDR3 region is CASSLKGSGQGMNTEAFF. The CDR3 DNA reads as TGTGCCAGCAGTTTGAAGGGGAGTGGACAGGGGATGAACACTGAAGCTTTCTTT.

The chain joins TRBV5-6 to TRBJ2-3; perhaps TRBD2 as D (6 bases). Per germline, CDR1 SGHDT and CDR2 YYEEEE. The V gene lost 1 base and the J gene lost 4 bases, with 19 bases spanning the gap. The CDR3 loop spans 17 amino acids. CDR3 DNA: TGTGCCAGCAGCTTGAGGGGCCCGCGGAGGGCAGCAGATACGCAGTATTTT. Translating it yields CASSLRGPRRAADTQYF.

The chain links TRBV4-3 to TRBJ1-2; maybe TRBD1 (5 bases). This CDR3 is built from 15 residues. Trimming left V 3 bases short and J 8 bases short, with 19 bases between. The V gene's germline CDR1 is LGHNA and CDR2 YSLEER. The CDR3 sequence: CASSHADTKVEGYTF. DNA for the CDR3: TGCGCCAGCAGCCACGCGGACACAAAGGTTGAGGGCTACACCTTC.

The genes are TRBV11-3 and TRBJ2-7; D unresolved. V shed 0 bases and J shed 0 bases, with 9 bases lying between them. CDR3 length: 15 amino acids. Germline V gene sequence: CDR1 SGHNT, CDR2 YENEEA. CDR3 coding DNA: TGTGCCAGCAGCTTAGAATGGGGTAGCTCCTACGAGCAGTACTTC. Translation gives CASSLEWGSSYEQYF.

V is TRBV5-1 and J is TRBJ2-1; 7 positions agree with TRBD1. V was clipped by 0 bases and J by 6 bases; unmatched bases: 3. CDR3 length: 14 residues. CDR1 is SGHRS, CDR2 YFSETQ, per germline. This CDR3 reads CASSLVQGVNEQFF. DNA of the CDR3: TGCGCCAGCAGCTTGGTTCAGGGGGTCAATGAGCAGTTCTTC. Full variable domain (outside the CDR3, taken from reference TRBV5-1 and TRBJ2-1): KAGVTQTPRYLIKTRGQQVTLSCSPISGHRSVSWYQQTPGQGLQFLFEYFSETQRNKGNFPGRFSGRQFSNSRSEMNVSTLELGDSALYLCASSLVQGVNEQFFGPGTRLTVL.

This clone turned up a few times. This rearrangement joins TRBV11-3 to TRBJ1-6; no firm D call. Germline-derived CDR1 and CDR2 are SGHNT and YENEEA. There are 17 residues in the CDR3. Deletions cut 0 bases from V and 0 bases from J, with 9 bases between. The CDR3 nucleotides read TGTGCCAGCAGCTTAGAGTGGAGAAGCTCCTATAATTCACCCCTCCACTTT. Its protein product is CASSLEWRSSYNSPLHF.

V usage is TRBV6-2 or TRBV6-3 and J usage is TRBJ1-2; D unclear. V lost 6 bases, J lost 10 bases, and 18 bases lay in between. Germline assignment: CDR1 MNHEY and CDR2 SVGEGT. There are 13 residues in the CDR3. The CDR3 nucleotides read TGTGCCAGCAGCTCAACTGGGCGGGTCGACTACACCTTC. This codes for CASSSTGRVDYTF.

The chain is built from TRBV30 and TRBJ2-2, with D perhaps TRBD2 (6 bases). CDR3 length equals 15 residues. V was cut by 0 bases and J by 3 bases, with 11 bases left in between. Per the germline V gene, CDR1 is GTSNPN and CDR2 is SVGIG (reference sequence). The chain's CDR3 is CAWSVRRGYTGELFF. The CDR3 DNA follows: TGTGCCTGGAGTGTAAGGAGGGGATACACCGGGGAGCTGTTTTTT.